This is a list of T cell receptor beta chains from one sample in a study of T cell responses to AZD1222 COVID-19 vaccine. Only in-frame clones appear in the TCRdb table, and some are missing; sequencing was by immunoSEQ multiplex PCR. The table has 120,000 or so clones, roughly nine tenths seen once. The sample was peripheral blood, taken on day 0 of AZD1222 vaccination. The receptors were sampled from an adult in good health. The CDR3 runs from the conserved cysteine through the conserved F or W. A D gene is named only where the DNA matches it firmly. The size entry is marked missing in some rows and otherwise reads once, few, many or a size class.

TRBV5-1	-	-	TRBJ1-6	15	TGCGCCAGCAGCTTGGAACAGGGTAGGGAATCACCCCTCCACTTT	CASSLEQGRESPLHF
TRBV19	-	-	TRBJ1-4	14	TGTGCCAGTAGGGGGGAAAAAGGGAGTGAAAAACTGTTTTTT	CASRGEKGSEKLFF
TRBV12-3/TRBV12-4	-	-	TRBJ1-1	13	TGTGCCAGCAGTTTGAGAATTAACACTGAAGCTTTCTTT	CASSLRINTEAFF
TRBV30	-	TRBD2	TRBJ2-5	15	TGTGCCTGGAGGAAAATAGCGGGGGGCCAAGAGACCCAGTACTTC	CAWRKIAGGQETQYF
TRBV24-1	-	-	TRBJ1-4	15	TGTGCCACCAGTGATTGGGACACCGCTCATGAAAAACTGTTTTTT	CATSDWDTAHEKLFF
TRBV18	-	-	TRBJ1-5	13	TGTGCCAGCTCACTTGACAGCAATCAGCCCCAGCATTTT	CASSLDSNQPQHF
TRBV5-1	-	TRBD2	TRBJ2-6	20	TGCGCCAGCAGCTTGGACAGGGCCGCTAGCGGGAGTGCTGGGGCCAACGTCCTGACTTTC	CASSLDRAASGSAGANVLTF
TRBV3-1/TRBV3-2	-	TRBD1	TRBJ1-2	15	TGTGCCAGCAGCCGACGACAGGGGAGGGACGGTGGCTACACCTTC	CASSRRQGRDGGYTF
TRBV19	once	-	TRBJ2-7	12	TGTGCCAGTAGTACCGGGGGCTACGAGCAGTACTTC	CASSTGGYEQYF
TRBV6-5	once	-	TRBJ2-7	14	TGTGCCAGCAGATCAGACAGGTTGTTCGGGGAGCAGTACTTC	CASRSDRLFGEQYF
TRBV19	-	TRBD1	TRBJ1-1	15	TGTGCCAGTAGTGTAACCCGGACAGGGAGCACTGAAGCTTTCTTT	CASSVTRTGSTEAFF
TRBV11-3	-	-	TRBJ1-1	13	TGTGCCAGCAGCTTGGATAGTAACACTGAAGCTTTCTTT	CASSLDSNTEAFF
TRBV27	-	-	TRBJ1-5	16	TGTGCCAGCAGTCCTCCCCCCGCAGGCCGCAATCAGCCCCAGCATTTT	CASSPPPAGRNQPQHF
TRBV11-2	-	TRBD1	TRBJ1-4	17	TGTGCCAGCAGCTCACCCCCCGGGACAGCAAGTAGGGAAAAACTGTTTTTT	CASSSPPGTASREKLFF
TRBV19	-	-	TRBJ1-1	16	TGTGCCAGTAGTATAGAGGCCGGGACATGGAACACTGAAGCTTTCTTT	CASSIEAGTWNTEAFF
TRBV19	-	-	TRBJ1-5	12	TGTGCCAGTAGTATAAGAAATCAGCCCCAGCATTTT	CASSIRNQPQHF
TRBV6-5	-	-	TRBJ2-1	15	TGTGCCAGCAGAGGTCAGGGGTCCCCCGGGGGTGAGCAGTTCTTC	CASRGQGSPGGEQFF
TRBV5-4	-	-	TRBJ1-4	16	TGTGCCAGCAGCTTGGGGCAGGGGCCCCGTAATGAAAAACTGTTTTTT	CASSLGQGPRNEKLFF
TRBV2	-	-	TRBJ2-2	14	TGTGCCAGCAGTGGGGGGGCCCAAGCCGGGGAGCTGTTTTTT	CASSGGAQAGELFF